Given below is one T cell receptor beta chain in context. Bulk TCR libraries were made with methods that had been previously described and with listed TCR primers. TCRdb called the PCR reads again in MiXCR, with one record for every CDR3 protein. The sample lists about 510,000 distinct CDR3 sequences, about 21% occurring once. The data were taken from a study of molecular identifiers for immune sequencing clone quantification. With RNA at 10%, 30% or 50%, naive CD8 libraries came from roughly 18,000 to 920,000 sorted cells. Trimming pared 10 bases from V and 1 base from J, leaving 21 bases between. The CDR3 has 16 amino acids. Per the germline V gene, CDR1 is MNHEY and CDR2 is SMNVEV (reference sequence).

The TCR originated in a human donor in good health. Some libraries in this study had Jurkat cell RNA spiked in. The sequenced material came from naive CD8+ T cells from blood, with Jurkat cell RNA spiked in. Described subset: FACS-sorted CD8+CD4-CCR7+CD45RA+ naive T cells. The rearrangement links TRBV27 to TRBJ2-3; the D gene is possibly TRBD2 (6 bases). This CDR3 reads CATSLVAGTGTDTQYF. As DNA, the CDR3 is TGTGCCACCTCCCTTGTTGCGGGGACGGGCACAGATACGCAGTATTTT.